Listed below are T cell receptor beta chains from one sample, sequenced in a study of blood T cell repertoires in COVID-19. This table comes from immunoSEQ multiplex PCR, and its TCRdb copy is limited to in-frame clones, with some not included. The sample gives roughly 40,000 clones, approximately 86% of which show up once; 31% is in the top ten. The sample was peripheral blood. These receptors all stem from a woman aged 80 or older with acute or convalescent COVID-19. The CDR3 runs from the conserved cysteine through the conserved F or W. Fields, in order: CDR3 protein, CDR3 DNA, V gene, J gene, D gene, clone size. A D gene is named only where the DNA matches it firmly. Not all rows give a size; the values are once, few, many and, for expanded clones, a class.

CDR3 protein: CASSQVGQRLSSPLHF
CDR3 DNA: TGTGCCAGCAGCCAAGTAGGACAGCGTCTCAGTTCACCCCTCCACTTT
V gene: TRBV3-1/TRBV3-2
J gene: TRBJ1-6
D gene: .
clone size: .

CDR3 protein: CASSEGQLTDTQYF
CDR3 DNA: TGTGCCAGCAGTGAAGGACAGCTCACAGATACGCAGTATTTT
V gene: TRBV6-1
J gene: TRBJ2-3
D gene: .
clone size: .

CDR3 protein: CASSGRLTLGNTIYF
CDR3 DNA: TGTGCCAGCAGTGGGCGTCTGACACTCGGAAACACCATATATTTT
V gene: TRBV28
J gene: TRBJ1-3
D gene: .
clone size: .

CDR3 protein: CAIYDSVQGNTEAFF
CDR3 DNA: TGTGCCATCTACGATTCGGTTCAGGGGAACACTGAAGCTTTCTTT
V gene: TRBV10-3
J gene: TRBJ1-1
D gene: .
clone size: .

CDR3 protein: CASSPRSPNTEAFF
CDR3 DNA: TGTGCCAGCAGCCCACGGTCCCCGAACACTGAAGCTTTCTTT
V gene: TRBV6-5
J gene: TRBJ1-1
D gene: .
clone size: .

CDR3 protein: CAWSRGDAKNIQYF
CDR3 DNA: TGTGCCTGGAGTCGGGGAGACGCCAAAAACATTCAGTACTTC
V gene: TRBV30
J gene: TRBJ2-4
D gene: .
clone size: .

CDR3 protein: CASSDDRSYEQYF
CDR3 DNA: TGTGCCAGCAGCGACGACAGGAGCTACGAGCAGTACTTC
V gene: TRBV7-9
J gene: TRBJ2-7
D gene: .
clone size: .

CDR3 protein: CASLNSGGRLSGANVLTF
CDR3 DNA: TGTGCCAGCCTTAACTCAGGGGGGAGGCTTTCTGGGGCCAACGTCCTGACTTTC
V gene: TRBV7-9
J gene: TRBJ2-6
D gene: .
clone size: .

CDR3 protein: CASTPPGGLHGQYF
CDR3 DNA: TGTGCCAGCACCCCTCCAGGAGGCCTTCACGGGCAGTACTTC
V gene: TRBV7-8
J gene: TRBJ2-7
D gene: .
clone size: .

CDR3 protein: CATSDVSGRTYNEQFF
CDR3 DNA: TGTGCCACCAGTGATGTTAGCGGCCGAACCTACAATGAGCAGTTCTTC
V gene: TRBV24-1
J gene: TRBJ2-1
D gene: .
clone size: .

CDR3 protein: CASSPSSGQETQYF
CDR3 DNA: TGTGCCAGCAGCCCCTCGTCGGGTCAAGAGACCCAGTACTTC
V gene: TRBV11-3
J gene: TRBJ2-5
D gene: .
clone size: .

CDR3 protein: CASSLALAGGTEQFF
CDR3 DNA: TGTGCCAGCAGCTTGGCCCTAGCGGGAGGTACTGAGCAGTTCTTC
V gene: TRBV5-8
J gene: TRBJ2-1
D gene: TRBD2
clone size: .

CDR3 protein: CASSVTSGSQGEQYF
CDR3 DNA: TGTGCCAGCAGTGTCACTAGCGGGAGTCAGGGGGAGCAGTACTTC
V gene: TRBV6-1
J gene: TRBJ2-7
D gene: TRBD2
clone size: .

CDR3 protein: CASREGSREKLFF
CDR3 DNA: TGTGCCAGCAGGGAGGGGAGCAGGGAAAAACTGTTTTTT
V gene: TRBV6-5
J gene: TRBJ1-4
D gene: .
clone size: .

CDR3 protein: CASALHGTGELFF
CDR3 DNA: TGTGCCAGCGCTCTCCACGGCACCGGGGAGCTGTTTTTT
V gene: TRBV6-5
J gene: TRBJ2-2
D gene: .
clone size: .

CDR3 protein: CASSRDRGHWETQYF
CDR3 DNA: TGTGCCAGCAGTCGGGACAGGGGGCACTGGGAGACCCAGTACTTC
V gene: TRBV6-5
J gene: TRBJ2-5
D gene: TRBD1
clone size: .

CDR3 protein: CASSIGGTKNTEAFF
CDR3 DNA: TGTGCCAGTAGTATAGGGGGGACAAAGAACACTGAAGCTTTCTTT
V gene: TRBV19
J gene: TRBJ1-1
D gene: .
clone size: .

CDR3 protein: CASSLTGSDQPQHF
CDR3 DNA: TGCGCCAGCAGCTTGACAGGGAGCGATCAGCCCCAGCATTTT
V gene: TRBV5-1
J gene: TRBJ1-5
D gene: .
clone size: .

CDR3 protein: CASSESGTGGAQYF
CDR3 DNA: TGTGCCAGCAGCGAATCCGGGACAGGGGGAGCGCAGTACTTC
V gene: TRBV9
J gene: TRBJ2-7
D gene: TRBD1
clone size: once

CDR3 protein: CASNREVGTDTQYF
CDR3 DNA: TGTGCCAGTAATCGGGAGGTTGGCACAGATACGCAGTATTTT
V gene: TRBV19
J gene: TRBJ2-3
D gene: TRBD2
clone size: .

CDR3 protein: CASSKDRGNGYTF
CDR3 DNA: TGTGCCAGTAGCAAGGACAGGGGGAATGGCTACACCTTC
V gene: TRBV19
J gene: TRBJ1-2
D gene: TRBD1
clone size: .

CDR3 protein: CASTRSQGTNYGYTF
CDR3 DNA: TGTGCCAGTACCCGAAGTCAGGGGACAAACTATGGCTACACCTTC
V gene: TRBV19
J gene: TRBJ1-2
D gene: .
clone size: .

CDR3 protein: CASTLGSTLMNTEAFF
CDR3 DNA: TGTGCCAGTACCTTGGGCTCCACACTCATGAACACTGAAGCTTTCTTT
V gene: TRBV19
J gene: TRBJ1-1
D gene: .
clone size: .

CDR3 protein: CASRPREGWGNQPQHF
CDR3 DNA: TGTGCCAGCCGGCCCCGGGAAGGGTGGGGCAATCAGCCCCAGCATTTT
V gene: TRBV27
J gene: TRBJ1-5
D gene: .
clone size: .

CDR3 protein: CASQNGGLHVLSYTF
CDR3 DNA: TGTGCCAGCCAAAATGGGGGACTGCACGTCCTAAGCTACACCTTC
V gene: TRBV19
J gene: TRBJ1-2
D gene: .
clone size: .

CDR3 protein: CASSVDPGLSYNEQFF
CDR3 DNA: TGTGCCAGCAGCGTAGACCCAGGTCTCTCCTACAATGAGCAGTTCTTC
V gene: TRBV9
J gene: TRBJ2-1
D gene: .
clone size: few

CDR3 protein: CASSQEPSLSYEQYF
CDR3 DNA: TGTGCCAGCAGCCAAGAACCTAGCCTCTCCTACGAGCAGTACTTC
V gene: TRBV3-1/TRBV3-2
J gene: TRBJ2-7
D gene: .
clone size: .

CDR3 protein: CASSLGRGDQPQHF
CDR3 DNA: TGTGCCAGCAGCCTGGGGCGGGGAGATCAGCCCCAGCATTTT
V gene: TRBV3-1/TRBV3-2
J gene: TRBJ1-5
D gene: .
clone size: few

CDR3 protein: CATSRDRGLSFSYEQYF
CDR3 DNA: TGTGCCACCAGCAGAGATCGAGGGCTCAGCTTCTCCTACGAGCAGTACTTC
V gene: TRBV15
J gene: TRBJ2-7
D gene: .
clone size: few

CDR3 protein: CASSPGQEGEKLFF
CDR3 DNA: TGCGCCAGCAGCCCCGGACAGGAGGGTGAAAAACTGTTTTTT
V gene: TRBV5-1
J gene: TRBJ1-4
D gene: TRBD1
clone size: .

CDR3 protein: CASSQDRTGIGYTF
CDR3 DNA: TGTGCCAGCAGCCAAGATCGGACAGGGATTGGCTACACCTTC
V gene: TRBV4-2
J gene: TRBJ1-2
D gene: TRBD1
clone size: .

CDR3 protein: CASGQGDTEAFF
CDR3 DNA: TGTGCTAGTGGCCAGGGGGACACTGAAGCTTTCTTT
V gene: TRBV12-5
J gene: TRBJ1-1
D gene: TRBD1
clone size: .

CDR3 protein: CASSLDTISAGELFF
CDR3 DNA: TGCGCCAGCAGCCTCGACACGATTTCGGCCGGGGAGCTGTTTTTT
V gene: TRBV5-1
J gene: TRBJ2-2
D gene: .
clone size: .

CDR3 protein: CASSPLDRVGGEQFF
CDR3 DNA: TGTGCCAGCAGCCCACTGGACAGGGTAGGAGGTGAGCAGTTCTTC
V gene: TRBV7-9
J gene: TRBJ2-1
D gene: TRBD1
clone size: .

CDR3 protein: CASSLDQGFNSPLHF
CDR3 DNA: TGTGCCAGCAGCTTAGATCAGGGGTTTAATTCACCCCTCCACTTT
V gene: TRBV11-2
J gene: TRBJ1-6
D gene: .
clone size: .

CDR3 protein: CATSRDRASTEAFF
CDR3 DNA: TGTGCCACCAGCCGAGACAGGGCTTCGACTGAAGCTTTCTTT
V gene: TRBV15
J gene: TRBJ1-1
D gene: TRBD1
clone size: .

CDR3 protein: CATSPVRQETQYF
CDR3 DNA: TGTGCCACCAGCCCGGTCCGCCAAGAGACCCAGTACTTC
V gene: TRBV15
J gene: TRBJ2-5
D gene: .
clone size: .

CDR3 protein: CASSRQGTGDYGYTF
CDR3 DNA: TGCGCCAGCAGTCGGCAGGGAACGGGGGACTATGGCTACACCTTC
V gene: TRBV23-1
J gene: TRBJ1-2
D gene: .
clone size: .

CDR3 protein: CASLLSGAVYNEQFF
CDR3 DNA: TGTGCCAGCCTTCTAAGCGGAGCAGTCTACAATGAGCAGTTCTTC
V gene: TRBV6-5
J gene: TRBJ2-1
D gene: .
clone size: .

CDR3 protein: CSARRGLPQHF
CDR3 DNA: TGCAGTGCCCGCAGGGGTCTGCCCCAGCATTTT
V gene: TRBV20-1
J gene: TRBJ1-5
D gene: .
clone size: .

CDR3 protein: CASSLLQGSYGYTF
CDR3 DNA: TGTGCCAGCAGCCTATTACAGGGGTCCTATGGCTACACCTTC
V gene: TRBV7-9
J gene: TRBJ1-2
D gene: TRBD1
clone size: few

CDR3 protein: CASSIKTSGTYNEQFF
CDR3 DNA: TGCGCCAGCAGCATAAAGACTAGCGGGACCTACAATGAGCAGTTCTTC
V gene: TRBV5-1
J gene: TRBJ2-1
D gene: TRBD2
clone size: .

CDR3 protein: CASSERGHFERSPLHF
CDR3 DNA: TGTGCCAGCAGTGAGAGAGGGCACTTTGAACGATCACCCCTCCACTTT
V gene: TRBV28
J gene: TRBJ1-6
D gene: .
clone size: .

CDR3 protein: CASSPGWPEAGNTIYF
CDR3 DNA: TGCGCCAGCAGCCCCGGGTGGCCTGAGGCTGGAAACACCATATATTTT
V gene: TRBV5-1
J gene: TRBJ1-3
D gene: .
clone size: .

CDR3 protein: CAWSRQSGRNTEAFF
CDR3 DNA: TGTGCCTGGTCCCGACAGTCCGGACGGAACACTGAAGCTTTCTTT
V gene: TRBV30
J gene: TRBJ1-1
D gene: .
clone size: .

CDR3 protein: CAWSPGQNTEAFF
CDR3 DNA: TGTGCCTGGAGTCCGGGACAGAACACTGAAGCTTTCTTT
V gene: TRBV30
J gene: TRBJ1-1
D gene: .
clone size: .

CDR3 protein: CATNGEGRGQQSSYNSPLHF
CDR3 DNA: TGTGCCACCAACGGGGAGGGGAGAGGACAGCAGAGTTCCTATAATTCACCCCTCCACTTT
V gene: TRBV28
J gene: TRBJ1-6
D gene: .
clone size: .

CDR3 protein: CASSLGTEFVYGYTF
CDR3 DNA: TGTGCCAGCAGCTTGGGGACAGAATTCGTCTATGGCTACACCTTC
V gene: TRBV5-6
J gene: TRBJ1-2
D gene: .
clone size: .

CDR3 protein: CASSSSSGSHIQYF
CDR3 DNA: TGCGCCAGCAGCTCGAGTAGCGGGAGTCACATTCAGTACTTC
V gene: TRBV5-1
J gene: TRBJ2-4
D gene: TRBD2
clone size: .

CDR3 protein: CASSWALGLNTGELFF
CDR3 DNA: TGTGCCAGCAGCTGGGCCTTGGGCTTGAACACCGGGGAGCTGTTTTTT
V gene: TRBV7-2
J gene: TRBJ2-2
D gene: .
clone size: .

CDR3 protein: CASSLAAGNTIYF
CDR3 DNA: TGTGCCAGCAGCTTAGCCGCTGGAAACACCATATATTTT
V gene: TRBV5-6
J gene: TRBJ1-3
D gene: .
clone size: .

CDR3 protein: CASSLDRAGGTGELFF
CDR3 DNA: TGTGCCAGCAGCTTAGACAGGGCGGGGGGTACCGGGGAGCTGTTTTTT
V gene: TRBV11-2
J gene: TRBJ2-2
D gene: TRBD2
clone size: few

CDR3 protein: CASSPGTSGNTDTQYF
CDR3 DNA: TGTGCCAGCTCCCCTGGGACTAGCGGGAACACAGATACGCAGTATTTT
V gene: TRBV18
J gene: TRBJ2-3
D gene: TRBD2
clone size: .

CDR3 protein: CASSQDREGLDGANVLTF
CDR3 DNA: TGTGCCAGCAGCCAAGATCGGGAGGGTTTGGACGGGGCCAACGTCCTGACTTTC
V gene: TRBV3-1/TRBV3-2
J gene: TRBJ2-6
D gene: TRBD2
clone size: .

CDR3 protein: CASGTVYEQYF
CDR3 DNA: TGTGCCAGCGGGACAGTCTACGAGCAGTACTTC
V gene: TRBV2
J gene: TRBJ2-7
D gene: TRBD1
clone size: .

CDR3 protein: CASSFGQGPGNYAFF
CDR3 DNA: TGCGCCAGCAGCTTCGGACAGGGTCCGGGGAATTATGCTTTCTTT
V gene: TRBV5-1
J gene: TRBJ1-1
D gene: TRBD1
clone size: .